A single sample gave rise to the 13 T cell receptor beta chains below, sequenced in a study of breast tumors, draining lymph nodes, adjacent tissues. TCRdb independently ran MiXCR on the multiplex PCR reads; one entry per CDR3 protein. The repertoire includes more than 12,000 distinct CDR3 sequences, around three fifths of them detected once, and 30% to 35% sits in the top ten. The material sequenced was tumor-adjacent breast tissue. All receptors come from a female donor with breast cancer. Some clones in this sample may be carry-over from other donors' samples.

The chain carries TRBV7-6 and TRBJ2-3; D gene ambiguous. In germline, CDR1 is SGHVS, CDR2 FNYEAQ. V lost 1 base, J lost 6 bases, and 8 bases lay in between. CDR3 length: 13 residues. CDR3 in DNA: TGTGCCAGCAGCTTAGAAGCTGGGGATACGCAGTATTTT. This sequence encodes CASSLEAGDTQYF. The variable domain in full, completed from reference TRBV7-6 and TRBJ2-3, reads GAGVSQSPRYKVTKRGQDVALRCDPISGHVSLYWYRQALGQGPEFLTYFNYEAQQDKSGLPNDRFSAERPEGSISTLTIQRTEQRDSAMYRCASSLEAGDTQYFGPGTRLTVL.

V and J are TRBV6-5 and TRBJ2-7; 7 bases are shared with TRBD1. CDR3 length equals 16 residues. CDR1 MNHEY and CDR2 SVGAGI come from the germline V gene. With 9 bases clipped from V and 0 bases from J, the junction kept 14 bases outside the gene matches. CDR3 residues: CASSSRDSQYSYEQYF. The CDR3 nucleotides are TGTGCCAGTTCTTCCCGGGACAGCCAGTACTCCTACGAGCAGTACTTC.

Of note for this clonotype: The CDR3 does not end in the conserved phenylalanine or tryptophan, so this is likely a read error. The gene calls are TRBV9 and TRBJ2-7; D perhaps matches TRBD1 (6 bases). CDR3 length: 13 residues. CDR1 and CDR2 (germline): SGDLS, YYNGEE. Trimming shortened V by 0 bases and J by 5 bases, and 9 bases separated the two germline ends. The CDR3 region is CASSVESGDEQYS. CDR3 DNA: TGTGCCAGCAGCGTAGAGTCAGGGGACGAGCAGTACTCC.

This clonotype appeared many times. A read error may be the cause here, since a much bigger clone is one base away. The chain links TRBV20-1 to TRBJ2-7, with 7 bases identical to TRBD2. Germline V gives CDR1 DFQATT, CDR2 SNEGSKA (reference sequence). After removal of 3 bases from V and 0 bases from J, the junction contained 14 bases not matched to a gene. This CDR3 contains 17 residues. The CDR3 DNA follows: TGCAGTGCTAGGACGGTAGGCGCGGGAGCGGACTCCTACGAGCAGTACTTC. This translates into CSARTVGAGADSYEQYF.

The chain has TRBV6-2 or TRBV6-3 and TRBJ2-7; 7 nucleotides align to TRBD2. This CDR3 has 13 residues. The germline V gene encodes CDR1 MNHEY and CDR2 SVGEGT. The V gene end was trimmed by 6 bases and the J gene end by 0 bases; junction bases not matched to a gene: 2. CDR3 protein: CASSRDYSYEQYF. The CDR3 bases are TGTGCCAGCAGCAGGGACTACTCCTACGAGCAGTACTTC.

The CDR3 loop is CASSLEDRGNYNEQFF. DNA of the CDR3: TGTGCCAGCAGTTTAGAGGACAGGGGAAACTACAATGAGCAGTTCTTC. The chain uses TRBV12-3 or TRBV12-4 and TRBJ2-1, with 9 bases aligning to TRBD1. Trimming cost V 1 base and J 3 bases; bases outside gene matches: 4. The CDR3 runs to 16 residues.

The chain uses TRBV15 and TRBJ1-5, with D perhaps matching TRBD1 (5 bases). The CDR3 is 15 amino acids. From germline, CDR1 is LNHNV and CDR2 YYDKDF (reference sequence). Trimming left V 1 base short and J 5 bases short, with 12 bases between. CDR3: CATSRVRDGDQPQHF. For the CDR3, the DNA is TGTGCCACCAGCAGAGTACGGGACGGAGATCAGCCCCAGCATTTT.

In regard to this clonotype: The missing conserved phenylalanine or tryptophan at the end of this CDR3 makes a read error likely. The genes are TRBV27 and TRBJ2-7, with D possibly TRBD2 on 5 matching bases. Germline V gives CDR1 MNHEY, CDR2 SMNVEV (reference sequence). Trimming removed 5 bases at V and 0 bases at J, with 14 bases between. The CDR3 is 15 amino acids. The DNA for the CDR3 is TGTGCCAGCAGTCCCCTGGCGGGTGGCTCCTACGAGCAGTACCTC. Its translation is CASSPLAGGSYEQYL.

Relative to its sample, this clonotype is medium-sized. In DNA form, the CDR3 reads TGTGCCAGCAGCCCGGGACAGGGTCTCCCCTACGAGCAGTACTTC. Protein product: CASSPGQGLPYEQYF. The V gene is TRBV7-6, the J gene TRBJ2-7; 9 bases agree with TRBD1. J lost 2 bases, V lost 5 bases, and 7 bases had no gene match. The CDR3 spans 15 residues. Germline V gene lookup returns CDR1 SGHVS and CDR2 FNYEAQ.

The rearrangement uses TRBV2 and TRBJ1-4; D ambiguous. With 7 bases removed from V and 0 bases from J, the gap between germline ends came to 9 bases. Germline lookup yields CDR1 SNHLY and CDR2 FYNNEI. There are 14 residues in the CDR3. CDR3 residues: CASMIPATNEKLFF. CDR3 bases: TGTGCCAGCATGATACCTGCAACTAATGAAAAACTGTTTTTT.

The chain couples TRBV13 to TRBJ2-7; D is possibly TRBD1 or TRBD2 (6 bases each). Germline V gives CDR1 PRHDT, CDR2 FYEKMQ (reference sequence). The V gene lost 10 bases and the J gene lost 5 bases, with 24 bases spanning the gap. The CDR3 has 15 amino acids. CDR3 in amino acids: CAIGEPTGAGNEQYF. CDR3 DNA: TGTGCCATCGGTGAGCCGACGGGGGCGGGGAACGAGCAGTACTTC.

This clonotype was observed at least ten times. This rearrangement joins TRBV5-1 to TRBJ2-3; unclear D gene. Trimming took 0 bases from V and 6 from J, leaving 5 bases between them. This CDR3 spans 12 amino acids. Germline V gene sequence: CDR1 SGHRS, CDR2 YFSETQ. CDR3 DNA: TGCGCCAGCAGCTTGGAAGGGGATACGCAGTATTTT. Encoded protein: CASSLEGDTQYF.

This chain uses TRBV9 with TRBJ2-5; 8 bases line up with TRBD2. This CDR3 is built from 15 residues. After removal of 3 bases from V and 1 base from J, the junction contained 5 bases not matched to a gene. CDR1 is SGDLS and CDR2 is YYNGEE in the germline V gene. DNA of the CDR3: TGTGCCAGCAGCGCCCACCGGGGGGGCCAAGAGACCCAGTACTTC. Its protein product is CASSAHRGGQETQYF. The full variable domain, its missing parts supplied by reference TRBV9 and TRBJ2-5, is DSGVTQTPKHLITATGQRVTLRCSPRSGDLSVYWYQQSLDQGLQFLIQYYNGEERAKGNILERFSAQQFPDLHSELNLSSLELGDSALYFCASSAHRGGQETQYFGPGTRLLVL.